The source of this T cell receptor beta chain is a study of T-cell reconstitution after alpha-beta-depleted transplantation in children. Preparation of the TCRbeta library was carried out with unique molecular identifiers. TCRdb re-called the PCR reads with MiXCR, one entry per CDR3 protein. The sample records hundreds of thousands of distinct CDR3 sequences, around 17% being singletons. The length of the CDR3 is 19 residues. J lost 6 bases, V lost 4 bases, and 21 bases had no gene match. Germline V CDR1 and CDR2: MNHEY, SVGAGI. This clonotype was detected many times. Sequenced here: PBMCs from the stem cell graft donor, sampled from the stem cell graft. J is TRBJ2-3 and V is TRBV6-5; 8 bases are a match to TRBD2. The origin of this receptor is a human donor who donated a stem cell graft to a child with acute myeloid leukemia. The CDR3: CASSFLDMGSGARVDTQYF. The CDR3 DNA reads TGTGCCAGCAGTTTCCTTGATATGGGTAGCGGGGCCCGAGTGGATACGCAGTATTTT.